One sample yielded the 6 T cell receptor beta chains listed below, sequenced in a study of human T cells and chemical hapten exposure. TCRdb ran MiXCR on the RACE reads and lists one entry per CDR3 protein. The sample contains approximately 50,000 distinct CDR3 sequences, roughly 9% of which appear only once. Time point denoted: pre-sensitization, week 0. Treatment indicated: therapeutic diphenylcyclopropenone sensitization with weekly scalp DPC. The authors extracted total RNA from unfractionated whole blood. The sample here was whole blood, taken in connection with sensitization to the hapten diphenylcyclopropenone (DPC). Receptors were obtained from a woman in her twenties or thirties with alopecia areata. Some clones in this sample may be carry-over from other donors' samples.

This clonotype was detected ten times or more. The chain recombines TRBV12-3 or TRBV12-4 with TRBJ2-7; no reliable D call. V lost 6 bases to trimming and J lost 0 bases, with 12 bases between them. The CDR3 covers 14 residues. CDR3 region: CASSPWQSSYEQYF. The CDR3 nucleotides are TGTGCCAGCAGCCCCTGGCAGAGCTCCTACGAGCAGTACTTC.

The chain recombines TRBV5-4 with TRBJ1-5; no clear D gene. The CDR3 length is 15 residues. Deletions cut 2 bases from V and 0 bases from J, with 9 bases between. From germline, CDR1 is SGHNT and CDR2 YYREEE (reference sequence). The CDR3 region has the DNA TGTGCCAGCAGCTTTGCGGGGAATAGCAATCAGCCCCAGCATTTT. Translation: CASSFAGNSNQPQHF.

This clonotype was seen only a few times. The V call is TRBV20-1, the J call TRBJ1-5, with TRBD1 matching 8 bases. Germline V gives CDR1 DFQATT, CDR2 SNEGSKA (reference sequence). The length of the CDR3 is 16 residues. Germline trimming cut 0 bases from V and 2 bases from J; bases unmatched to any gene: 6. The CDR3 sequence: CSAREPGGSRNQPQHF. The CDR3 DNA sequence: TGCAGTGCTAGAGAACCAGGGGGCTCGCGCAATCAGCCCCAGCATTTT.

This clonotype occurred many times. The chain has TRBV10-3 and TRBJ2-7, with 7 bases aligning to TRBD1. Unmatched junction bases numbered 4, after V lost 5 bases and J lost 3 bases. The germline CDR1 and CDR2 sequences are ENHRY and SYGVKD. The CDR3 is 13 amino acids. The chain's CDR3 is CAISSGTDYEQYF. The CDR3 DNA reads as TGTGCCATCAGTTCCGGGACAGACTACGAGCAGTACTTC.

The chain links TRBV29-1 to TRBJ1-5, with a weak D call TRBD1 (5 bases). Trimming shortened V by 4 bases and J by 3 bases, and 10 bases separated the two germline ends. Germline V CDR1 and CDR2: SQVTM, ANQGSEA. The CDR3 runs 13 residues. In DNA, the CDR3 is TGCAGCGTTGCCAGAGGGGTCAATCAGCCCCAGCATTTT. It translates to CSVARGVNQPQHF.

V gene TRBV5-1 combines with J gene TRBJ2-4; D uncertain. The CDR3 contains 13 residues. CDR1 SGHRS and CDR2 YFSETQ come from the germline V gene. V lost 0 bases, J lost 7 bases, and 8 bases lay in between. The CDR3 sequence: CASSLGVANIQYF. Written as DNA, the CDR3 is TGCGCCAGCAGCTTGGGGGTCGCTAACATTCAGTACTTC.